This TCR beta chain is from a study of Graves' ophthalmopathy and Graves' hyperthyroidism. Points from the study as a whole: Blood repertoires reportedly contained most expanded thyroid clonotypes above 0.001 frequency. It was with roughly 70% sensitivity and about 72% specificity that the model predicted ophthalmopathy progression.

Enrollment excluded any patients with other autoimmune diseases, uncontrolled infections, pregnancy or lactation. As the template, RNA transcripts were used to amplify TCR beta CDR3 regions. Second-round multiplex PCR followed a first-round RT-PCR using HTBI primers. TCRdb called the multiplex PCR reads again in MiXCR, with one record for every CDR3 protein. The sample consists of 240,000 or so distinct CDR3 sequences, around 45% of them appearing once. With 4 bases removed from V and 8 bases from J, the gap between germline ends came to 24 bases. CDR3 length: 16 amino acids. Germline CDR1 SGDLS, CDR2 YYNGEE. Points on this clonotype: Antigen: not known.

The sequence came from an adult man with Graves' ophthalmopathy. The sample was peripheral blood. The rearrangement joins TRBV9 to TRBJ1-2; D gene uncertain. The CDR3, as DNA: TGTGCCAGCAGCATAACCCCAGAAGGGAAAGGTGAAGGCTACACCTTC. Its translation is CASSITPEGKGEGYTF.